This TCR beta chain originates from a study of blood T cell repertoires in COVID-19. Study-wide context: Both acute and convalescent COVID-19 samples were obtained from the United States, Italy and Spain.

In the study's own analysis: By means of reference gene primer amplification, nucleated cell counts were estimated. Method: immunoSEQ multiplex PCR; TCRdb's copy keeps in-frame clones and lacks some. V and J calls and clone size are as listed in that table; D and trimming were resolved from the DNA. The sample yields fewer than 500,000 clones, roughly 91% seen once. The source is a woman aged 25 to 39 with acute or convalescent COVID-19. The sequenced sample consisted of peripheral blood.

The CDR3 spells CSASGKPRSNQPQHF. The CDR3 DNA follows: TGCAGTGCTAGTGGGAAACCGAGGAGCAATCAGCCCCAGCATTTT. The gene calls are TRBV20-1 and TRBJ1-5; D gene uncertain. This CDR3 comprises 15 residues. The germline gives CDR1 DFQATT, CDR2 SNEGSKA (reference sequence). V was trimmed by 3 bases and J by 1 base, leaving 13 bases between them.